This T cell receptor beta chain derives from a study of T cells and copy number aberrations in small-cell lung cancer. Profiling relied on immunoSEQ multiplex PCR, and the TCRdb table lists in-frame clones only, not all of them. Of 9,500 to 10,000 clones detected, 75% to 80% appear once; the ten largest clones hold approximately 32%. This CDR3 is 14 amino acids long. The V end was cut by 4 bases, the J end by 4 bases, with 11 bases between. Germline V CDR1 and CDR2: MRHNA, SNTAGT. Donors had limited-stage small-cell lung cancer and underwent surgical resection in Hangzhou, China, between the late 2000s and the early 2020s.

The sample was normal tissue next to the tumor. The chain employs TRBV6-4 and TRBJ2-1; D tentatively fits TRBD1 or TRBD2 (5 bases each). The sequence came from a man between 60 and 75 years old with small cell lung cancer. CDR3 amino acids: CASSADEGYNEQFF. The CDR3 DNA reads TGTGCCAGCAGTGCGGATGAGGGGTACAATGAGCAGTTCTTC.